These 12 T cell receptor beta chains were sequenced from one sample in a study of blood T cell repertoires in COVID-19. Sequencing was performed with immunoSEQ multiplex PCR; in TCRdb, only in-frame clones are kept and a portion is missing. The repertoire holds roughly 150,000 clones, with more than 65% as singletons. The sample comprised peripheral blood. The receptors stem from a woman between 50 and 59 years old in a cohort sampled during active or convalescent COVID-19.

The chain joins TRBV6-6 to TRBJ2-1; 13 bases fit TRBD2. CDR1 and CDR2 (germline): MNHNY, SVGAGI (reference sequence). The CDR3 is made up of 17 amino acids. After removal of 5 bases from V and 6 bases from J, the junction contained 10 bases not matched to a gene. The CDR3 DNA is TGTGCCAGCAGTCCCCAAATACTAGCGGGGGGGCGCAATGAGCAGTTCTTC. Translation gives CASSPQILAGGRNEQFF.

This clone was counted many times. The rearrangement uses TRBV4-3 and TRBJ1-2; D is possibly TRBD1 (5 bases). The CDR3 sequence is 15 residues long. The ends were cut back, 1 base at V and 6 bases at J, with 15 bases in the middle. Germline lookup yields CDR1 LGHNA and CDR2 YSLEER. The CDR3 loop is CASSQGTPGFHGYTF. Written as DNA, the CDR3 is TGCGCCAGCAGCCAAGGCACTCCAGGGTTCCATGGCTACACCTTC.

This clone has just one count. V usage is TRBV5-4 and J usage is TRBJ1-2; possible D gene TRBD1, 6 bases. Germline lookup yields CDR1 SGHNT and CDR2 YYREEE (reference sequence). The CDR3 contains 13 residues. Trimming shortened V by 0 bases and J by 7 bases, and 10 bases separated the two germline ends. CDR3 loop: CASSLDRVGGYTF. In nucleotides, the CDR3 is TGTGCCAGCAGCTTGGACAGGGTTGGTGGCTACACCTTC.

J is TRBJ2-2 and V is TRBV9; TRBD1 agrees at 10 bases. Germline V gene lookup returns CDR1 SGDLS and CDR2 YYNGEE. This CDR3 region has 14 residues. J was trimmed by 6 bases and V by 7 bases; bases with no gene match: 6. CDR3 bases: TGTGCCAGCCGCCGGGACAGGGGTTCCGGGGAGCTGTTTTTT. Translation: CASRRDRGSGELFF.

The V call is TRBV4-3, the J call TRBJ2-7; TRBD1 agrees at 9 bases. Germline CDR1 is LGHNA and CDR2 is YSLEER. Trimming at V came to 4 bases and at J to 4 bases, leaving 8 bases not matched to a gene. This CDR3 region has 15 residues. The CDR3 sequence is CASSRSDRGGYEQYF. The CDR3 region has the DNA TGCGCCAGCAGCCGTTCGGACAGGGGAGGTTACGAGCAGTACTTC.

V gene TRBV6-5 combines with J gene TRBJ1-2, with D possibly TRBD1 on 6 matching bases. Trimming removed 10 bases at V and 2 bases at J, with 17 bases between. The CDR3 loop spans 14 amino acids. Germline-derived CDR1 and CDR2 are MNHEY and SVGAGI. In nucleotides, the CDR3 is TGTGCCATCATGGACAGTCCTAGAAACTATGGCTACACCTTC. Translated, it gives CAIMDSPRNYGYTF.

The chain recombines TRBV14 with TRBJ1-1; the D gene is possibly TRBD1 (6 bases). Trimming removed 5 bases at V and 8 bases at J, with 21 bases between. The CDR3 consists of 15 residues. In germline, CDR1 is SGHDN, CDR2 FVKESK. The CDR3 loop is CASSTTGQLMIEAFF. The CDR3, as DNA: TGTGCCAGCAGCACCACTGGACAGTTAATGATCGAAGCTTTCTTT.

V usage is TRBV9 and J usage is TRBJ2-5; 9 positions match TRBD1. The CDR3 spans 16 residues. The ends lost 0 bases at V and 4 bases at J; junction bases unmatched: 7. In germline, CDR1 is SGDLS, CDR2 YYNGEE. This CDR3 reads CASSVASGQGRETQYF. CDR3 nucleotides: TGTGCCAGCAGCGTAGCTTCGGGACAGGGACGAGAGACCCAGTACTTC. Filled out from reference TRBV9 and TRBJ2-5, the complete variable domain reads DSGVTQTPKHLITATGQRVTLRCSPRSGDLSVYWYQQSLDQGLQFLIQYYNGEERAKGNILERFSAQQFPDLHSELNLSSLELGDSALYFCASSVASGQGRETQYFGPGTRLLVL.

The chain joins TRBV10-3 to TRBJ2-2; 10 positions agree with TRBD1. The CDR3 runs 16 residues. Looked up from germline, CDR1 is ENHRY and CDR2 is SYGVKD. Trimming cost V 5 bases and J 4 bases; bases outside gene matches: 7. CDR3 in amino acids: CAISTTGGGFTGELFF. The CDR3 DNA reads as TGTGCCATCAGTACGACAGGGGGCGGTTTCACCGGGGAGCTGTTTTTT.

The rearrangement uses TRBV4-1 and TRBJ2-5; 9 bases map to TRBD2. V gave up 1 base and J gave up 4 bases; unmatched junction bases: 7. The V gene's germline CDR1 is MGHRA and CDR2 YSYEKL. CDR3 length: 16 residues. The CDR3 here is CASSQVAGAPGETQYF. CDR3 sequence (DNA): TGCGCCAGCAGCCAAGTAGCGGGGGCCCCGGGAGAGACCCAGTACTTC.

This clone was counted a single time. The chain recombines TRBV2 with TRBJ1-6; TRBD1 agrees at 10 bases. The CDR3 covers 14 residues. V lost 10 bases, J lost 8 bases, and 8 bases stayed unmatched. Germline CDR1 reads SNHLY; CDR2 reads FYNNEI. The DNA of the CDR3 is TGTGCCATGCCGGCAGGGACAGGGGATTCACCCCTCCACTTT. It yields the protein CAMPAGTGDSPLHF.

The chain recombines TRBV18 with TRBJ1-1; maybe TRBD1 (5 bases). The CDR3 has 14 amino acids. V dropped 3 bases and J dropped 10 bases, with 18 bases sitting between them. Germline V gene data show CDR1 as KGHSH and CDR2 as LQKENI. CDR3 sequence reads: CASSPTGGAEAAFF. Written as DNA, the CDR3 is TGTGCCAGCTCACCCACTGGAGGGGCCGAGGCAGCTTTCTTT. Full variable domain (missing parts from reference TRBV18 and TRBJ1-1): NAGVMQNPRHLVRRRGQEARLRCSPMKGHSHVYWYRQLPEEGLKFMVYLQKENIIDESGMPKERFSAEFPKEGPSILRIQQVVRGDSAAYFCASSPTGGAEAAFFGQGTRLTVV.